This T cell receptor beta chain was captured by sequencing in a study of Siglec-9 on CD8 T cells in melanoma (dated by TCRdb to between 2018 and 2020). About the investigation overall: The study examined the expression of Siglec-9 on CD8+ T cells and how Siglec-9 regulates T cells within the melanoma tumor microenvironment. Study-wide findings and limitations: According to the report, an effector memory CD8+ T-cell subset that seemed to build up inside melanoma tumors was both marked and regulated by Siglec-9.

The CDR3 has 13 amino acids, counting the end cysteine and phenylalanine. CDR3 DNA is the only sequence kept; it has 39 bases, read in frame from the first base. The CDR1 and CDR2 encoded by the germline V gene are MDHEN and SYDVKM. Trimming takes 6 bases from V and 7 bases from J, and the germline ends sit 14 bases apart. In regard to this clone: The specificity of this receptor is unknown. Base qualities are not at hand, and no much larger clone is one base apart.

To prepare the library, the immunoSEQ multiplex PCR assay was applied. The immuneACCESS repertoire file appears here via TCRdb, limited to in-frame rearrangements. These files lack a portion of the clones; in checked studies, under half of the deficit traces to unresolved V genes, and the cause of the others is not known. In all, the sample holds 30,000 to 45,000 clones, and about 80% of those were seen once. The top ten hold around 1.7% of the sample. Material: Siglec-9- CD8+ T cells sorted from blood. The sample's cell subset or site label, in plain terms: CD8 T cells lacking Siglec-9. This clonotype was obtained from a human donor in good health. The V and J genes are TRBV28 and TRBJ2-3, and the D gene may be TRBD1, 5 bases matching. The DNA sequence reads TGTGCCAGCAGCTTACGCCAGGGTTATACGCAGTATTTT. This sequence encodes CASSLRQGYTQYF.